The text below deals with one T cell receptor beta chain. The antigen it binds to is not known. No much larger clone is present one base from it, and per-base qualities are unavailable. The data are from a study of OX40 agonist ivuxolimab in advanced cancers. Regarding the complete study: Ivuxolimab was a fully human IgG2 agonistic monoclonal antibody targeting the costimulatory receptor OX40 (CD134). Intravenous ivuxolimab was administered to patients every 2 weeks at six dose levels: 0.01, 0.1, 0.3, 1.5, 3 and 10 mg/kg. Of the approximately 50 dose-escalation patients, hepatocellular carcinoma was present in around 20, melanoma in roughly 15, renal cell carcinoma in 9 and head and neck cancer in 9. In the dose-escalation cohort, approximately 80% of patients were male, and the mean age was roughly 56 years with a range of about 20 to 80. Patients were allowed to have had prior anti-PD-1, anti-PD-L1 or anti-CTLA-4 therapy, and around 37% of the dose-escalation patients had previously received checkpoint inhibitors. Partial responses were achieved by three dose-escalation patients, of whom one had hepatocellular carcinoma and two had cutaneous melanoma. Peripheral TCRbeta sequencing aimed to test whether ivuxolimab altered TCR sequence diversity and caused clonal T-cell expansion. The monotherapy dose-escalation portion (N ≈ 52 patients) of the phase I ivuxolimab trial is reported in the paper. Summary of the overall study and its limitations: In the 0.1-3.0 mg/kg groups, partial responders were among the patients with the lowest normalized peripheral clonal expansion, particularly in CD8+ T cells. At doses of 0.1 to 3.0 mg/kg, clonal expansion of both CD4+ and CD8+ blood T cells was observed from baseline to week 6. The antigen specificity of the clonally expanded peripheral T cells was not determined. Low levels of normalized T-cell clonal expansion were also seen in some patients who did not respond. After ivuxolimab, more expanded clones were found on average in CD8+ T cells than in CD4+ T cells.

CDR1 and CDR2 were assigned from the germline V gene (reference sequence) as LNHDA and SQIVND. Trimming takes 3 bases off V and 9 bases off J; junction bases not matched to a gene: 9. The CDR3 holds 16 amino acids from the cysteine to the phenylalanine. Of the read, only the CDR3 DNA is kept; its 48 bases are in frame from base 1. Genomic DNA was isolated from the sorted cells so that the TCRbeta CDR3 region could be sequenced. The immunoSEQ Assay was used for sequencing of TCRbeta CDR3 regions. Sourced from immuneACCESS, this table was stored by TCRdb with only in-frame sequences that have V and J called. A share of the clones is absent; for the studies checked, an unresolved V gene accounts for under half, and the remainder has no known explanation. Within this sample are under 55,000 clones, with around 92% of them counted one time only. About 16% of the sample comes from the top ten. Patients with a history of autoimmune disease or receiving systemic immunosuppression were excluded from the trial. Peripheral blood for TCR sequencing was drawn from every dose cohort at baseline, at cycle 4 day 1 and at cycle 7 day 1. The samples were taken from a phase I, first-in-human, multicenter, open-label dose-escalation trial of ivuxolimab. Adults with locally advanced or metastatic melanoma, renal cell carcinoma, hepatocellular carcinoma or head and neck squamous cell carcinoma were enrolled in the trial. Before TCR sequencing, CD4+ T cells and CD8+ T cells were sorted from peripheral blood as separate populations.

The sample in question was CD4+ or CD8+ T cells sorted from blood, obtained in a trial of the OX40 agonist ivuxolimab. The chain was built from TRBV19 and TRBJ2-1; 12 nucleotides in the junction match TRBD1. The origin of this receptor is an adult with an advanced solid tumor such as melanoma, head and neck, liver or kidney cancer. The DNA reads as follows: TGTGCCAGTAGTATGAGCTCGGGACAGGGGGCAGGTGAGCAGTTCTTC. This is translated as CASSMSSGQGAGEQFF. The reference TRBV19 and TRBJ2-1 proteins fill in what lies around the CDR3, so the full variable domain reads DGGITQSPKYLFRKEGQNVTLSCEQNLNHDAMYWYRQDPGQGLRLIYYSQIVNDFQKGDIAEGYSVSREKKESFPLTVTSAQKNPTAFYLCASSMSSGQGAGEQFFGPGTRLTVL.